The sequence of this T cell receptor (beta chain) was determined in a study of blood T cell repertoires in COVID-19. CDR1 is SGHAT, CDR2 FQNNGV, per germline. There are 17 residues in the CDR3. V was pared by 8 bases and J by 2 bases, with 13 bases of the junction left unmatched. Clones were sequenced by immunoSEQ multiplex PCR, and TCRdb holds only the in-frame ones, with some missing. The table records some 260,000 clones, about nine tenths of them present only once. Study members were between roughly 18 and 100 years old and lived in around 24 US regions. Allocation to cohorts depended on clinical history reported by the participants.

The chain carries TRBV11-2 and TRBJ2-7, with TRBD2 matching over 12 bases. The sequencing input was PBMCs or T cells enriched from blood (not recorded which). The sequence was obtained from a woman under 30 who had recovered from COVID-19. CDR3 bases: TGTGCCAGCCGCCATCTACTAGCGGGAGGAAACCCCTACGAGCAGTACTTC. Protein: CASRHLLAGGNPYEQYF.